This T cell receptor (beta chain) stems from a study of T cells in Graves' hyperthyroidism and ophthalmopathy. Study-level information: At initial diagnosis, before any treatment had begun, peripheral blood was obtained.

This clonotype has more than one count but fewer than ten. TCR beta CDR3 sequences were amplified from RNA transcripts. HTBI primers drove first-round RT-PCR of the TCR CDR3. TCRdb re-called the multiplex PCR reads with MiXCR, one entry per CDR3 protein. The sample lists approximately 400,000 distinct CDR3 sequences, roughly 15% seen once, with about 20% in the top ten. The length of the CDR3 is 13 residues. Deletions cut 0 bases from V and 5 bases from J, with 8 bases between. The V gene's germline CDR1 is SGHDN and CDR2 FVKESK. V gene TRBV14 combines with J gene TRBJ2-7; D ambiguous. The source is a woman aged 25 to 39 with Graves' ophthalmopathy. The sample consisted of blood. The CDR3 DNA reads as TGTGCCAGCAGCCAAGATTTGGGGAACGAGCAGTACTTC. Its translation: CASSQDLGNEQYF.